The rows below give T cell receptor beta chains drawn from one sample of a study of cytomegalovirus exposure and HLA in healthy donors. Sequenced by immunoSEQ multiplex PCR; TCRdb stores in-frame clones only, minus some. The table has more than 85,000 clones, 60% to 85% seen once. The material sequenced was PBMCs. These receptor sequences come from a man aged 40-49 years in good health and CMV-seronegative. Each CDR3 is given with its conserved first and last residue. A D gene is named only where the DNA matches it firmly. Size is omitted from some rows. Given values are once, few, many or a class for expanded clones.

TRBD2,.,TRBJ2-2,TRBV7-2,TGTGCCAGCAGCCTCGGGACTAGCGTGGTCGGGGAGCTGTTTTTT,CASSLGTSVVGELFF
.,.,TRBJ2-7,TRBV4-1,TGCGCCAGCAGCGACCTAGCGCTTTACGAGCAGTACTTC,CASSDLALYEQYF
.,few,TRBJ1-1,TRBV4-1,TGCGCCAGCAGCCATAGTGCGAGGGCAGGTTTGGAAGCTTTCTTT,CASSHSARAGLEAFF
TRBD2,.,TRBJ2-7,TRBV10-2,TGCGCCAGCAGTGAGAGCGGGAGGGTTCTGTACGAGCAGTACTTC,CASSESGRVLYEQYF
TRBD1,.,TRBJ1-3,TRBV4-1,TGCGCCAGCAGCCAGGACAGGGGCTTCTCTGGAAACACCATATATTTT,CASSQDRGFSGNTIYF
.,.,TRBJ2-7,TRBV27,TGTGCCAGCAGTTCCTCAGCCTACGAGCAGTACTTC,CASSSSAYEQYF
.,.,TRBJ1-5,TRBV28,TGTGCCAGCAGAGTACTAGAAAACAATCAGCCCCAGCATTTT,CASRVLENNQPQHF
TRBD1,.,TRBJ2-5,TRBV19,TGTGCCAGTAAGGGGACAGGGGCTCGGGAGACCCAGTACTTC,CASKGTGARETQYF
.,.,TRBJ1-2,TRBV28,TGTGCCAGCAGCCCGGGAGGGAGCGCCTATGGCTACACCTTC,CASSPGGSAYGYTF
TRBD1,.,TRBJ1-1,TRBV5-6,TGTGCCAGCAGCCTCCGACAGGGGATGAACACTGAAGCTTTCTTT,CASSLRQGMNTEAFF
TRBD2,.,TRBJ2-3,TRBV13,TGTGCCAGCAGCACTAGCGGGCCCACAGATACGCAGTATTTT,CASSTSGPTDTQYF
.,.,TRBJ1-1,TRBV20-1,TGCAGTGCTATACGTAGCCCTGAAGCTTTCTTT,CSAIRSPEAFF
TRBD1,once,TRBJ2-7,TRBV5-1,TGCGCCAGCAGTACCGGGACAGGGCCCTACGAGCAGTACTTC,CASSTGTGPYEQYF
.,.,TRBJ1-2,TRBV5-1,TGCGCCAGCAGCTTGGGTACAGGGACCTCAAGCTATGGCTACACCTTC,CASSLGTGTSSYGYTF
.,.,TRBJ1-4,TRBV18,TGTGCCAGCTCAAATTTCCAGGGGTTATCGGAAAAACTGTTTTTT,CASSNFQGLSEKLFF
.,few,TRBJ1-6,TRBV21-1,TGTGCCAGCAGCGGGTGGACATCGGGTTCACCCCTCCACTTT,CASSGWTSGSPLHF
.,.,TRBJ1-1,TRBV15,TGTGCCACCGCCCTGGGACACACTCGCGCTGAAGCTTTCTTT,CATALGHTRAEAFF
TRBD1,few,TRBJ2-2,TRBV7-8,TGTGCCAGCAGCACACATCGCAGGGGGCTGAACACCGGGGAGCTGTTTTTT,CASSTHRRGLNTGELFF
.,.,TRBJ2-7,TRBV4-1,TGCGCCAGCAGCCAAGAGTCCGGAGGGTTTTCCTACGAGCAGTACTTC,CASSQESGGFSYEQYF
.,.,TRBJ2-7,TRBV6-6,TGTGCCAGCAGTTCCCCCGGCCGGGCCTACGAGCAGTACTTC,CASSSPGRAYEQYF
.,few,TRBJ2-3,TRBV5-1,TGCGCCAGCAGCTCTCTTTTGGATACGCAGTATTTT,CASSSLLDTQYF
TRBD2,.,TRBJ2-7,TRBV5-6,TGTGCCAGCAGCTCCCGGGTAGCGGGCTTCTCCTACGAGCAGTACTTC,CASSSRVAGFSYEQYF
TRBD1,.,TRBJ1-2,TRBV7-8,TGTGCCAGCAGCTTAGAGTACAGGGGAGCTAACTATGGCTACACCTTC,CASSLEYRGANYGYTF
.,.,TRBJ2-5,TRBV18,TGTGCCAGCTCACCGTCCTACCAAGAGACCCAGTACTTC,CASSPSYQETQYF
.,.,TRBJ2-2,TRBV5-8,TGTGCCAGCAGCAGGCGGACTCAGAACACCGGGGAGCTGTTTTTT,CASSRRTQNTGELFF
.,few,TRBJ1-3,TRBV18,TGTGCCAGCTCCCCCTACTCTGGAAACACCATATATTTT,CASSPYSGNTIYF
TRBD2,.,TRBJ2-7,TRBV9,TGTGCCAGCAGCGTAGGTACTAGCGGGGCCTACGAGCAGTACTTC,CASSVGTSGAYEQYF
TRBD2,few,TRBJ2-1,TRBV2,TGTGCCAGTAGCGGGAGGGCATACAATGAGCAGTTCTTC,CASSGRAYNEQFF
TRBD1,.,TRBJ1-2,TRBV28,TGTGCCAGCAGCATCGCTACCGGGACAGGGAACGGCTACACCTTC,CASSIATGTGNGYTF